This entry lists 14 T cell receptor beta chains sequenced from one sample in a study of blood T cell repertoires in COVID-19. Data came from immunoSEQ multiplex PCR; TCRdb stores just in-frame clones and leaves some out. The sample shows about 170,000 clones, around nine tenths of them seen only once. Sequencing was done on a sample of peripheral blood. The receptor set was obtained from a man aged 65 to 79 with acute or convalescent COVID-19.

The chain carries TRBV5-4 and TRBJ1-2; 8 positions match TRBD1. The CDR3 loop spans 16 amino acids. The germline CDR1 and CDR2 sequences are SGHNT and YYREEE (reference sequence). V gave up 4 bases and J gave up 7 bases; unmatched junction bases: 15. CDR3 amino acids: CASSPAGTGRRGGYTF. The DNA for the CDR3 is TGTGCCAGCAGCCCCGCCGGGACAGGCCGGAGGGGTGGCTACACCTTC.

This sequence joins TRBV28 and TRBJ2-2; D possibly corresponds to TRBD2 (6 bases). The CDR3 covers 12 residues. V lost 8 bases to trimming and J lost 3 bases, with 7 bases between them. Germline CDR1 and CDR2: MDHEN and SYDVKM. CDR3 sequence: CASGLYTGELFF. CDR3 bases: TGTGCCAGCGGACTATACACCGGGGAGCTGTTTTTT.

The rearrangement uses TRBV3-1 (or the pseudogene TRBV3-2) and TRBJ2-2, with 12 bases fitting TRBD2. There are 18 residues in the CDR3. V lost 5 bases to trimming and J lost 4 bases; unmatched junction nucleotides: 11. Germline CDR1 reads LGHDT; CDR2 reads YNNKEL (reference sequence). This chain's CDR3 is CASSSWGLAGAGTGELFF. CDR3 nucleotide sequence: TGTGCCAGCAGCTCGTGGGGACTAGCGGGCGCGGGCACCGGGGAGCTGTTTTTT.

The chain combines TRBV28 with TRBJ1-6; D is perhaps TRBD1 (5 bases). Germline-derived CDR1 and CDR2 are MDHEN and SYDVKM. The V gene lost 8 bases and the J gene lost 6 bases, with 17 bases spanning the gap. There are 15 residues in the CDR3. The CDR3 sequence: CASARRGNGNSPLHF. CDR3 nucleotides: TGTGCCAGCGCTCGACGGGGGAACGGTAATTCACCCCTCCACTTT.

This clone was seen only a few times. V is TRBV18 and J is TRBJ1-2; 7 bases match TRBD1. Germline V lookup: CDR1 KGHSH, CDR2 LQKENI. Losses at the gene ends were 3 bases for V and 4 bases for J; bases not matched to a gene: 5. This CDR3 contains 14 residues. The CDR3 DNA sequence: TGTGCCAGCTCACCTTCACAGGGGATCTATGGCTACACCTTC. This sequence encodes CASSPSQGIYGYTF.

This chain links TRBV5-8 with TRBJ1-1; no clear D. Germline V gene sequence: CDR1 SGHTS, CDR2 YDEGEE. V was pared by 0 bases and J by 8 bases, with 11 bases between. This CDR3 contains 13 residues. The DNA for the CDR3 is TGTGCCAGCAGCTTGGGACGGCTCGGGGAAGCTTTCTTT. Translation: CASSLGRLGEAFF.

The CDR3: CASSYQQGIYEQYF. CDR3 bases: TGTGCCAGCAGTTACCAACAGGGTATCTACGAGCAGTACTTC. The rearrangement links TRBV6-5 to TRBJ2-7; a weak D match, TRBD1 (6 bases). V was trimmed by 2 bases and J by 3 bases, leaving 11 bases between them. CDR1 and CDR2 from the germline V gene are MNHEY and SVGAGI. The CDR3 is made up of 14 amino acids.

This clone was seen a single time. The chain has TRBV4-2 and TRBJ2-2, with D perhaps TRBD2 (5 bases). Germline assignment: CDR1 LGHNA and CDR2 YNFKEQ. CDR3 length: 17 amino acids. V was pared by 3 bases and J by 6 bases, with 20 bases between. The CDR3 region is CASSHTGLTGRPGELFF. The CDR3, as DNA: TGTGCCAGCAGCCATACCGGACTCACTGGCCGTCCCGGGGAGCTGTTTTTT.

This clone was seen a few times. The chain couples TRBV15 to TRBJ2-1; the match to TRBD2 covers 7 bases. Unmatched junction bases numbered 3, after V lost 1 base and J lost 0 bases. CDR1 and CDR2 from the germline V gene are LNHNV and YYDKDF (reference sequence). The CDR3 length is 16 residues. The CDR3 DNA reads as TGTGCCACCAGCAGAGCGCCTAGCGGCTCCTACAATGAGCAGTTCTTC. Encoded protein: CATSRAPSGSYNEQFF.

As concerns this clone: Distinct nucleotide sequences in the sample also encode this CDR3. This rearrangement joins TRBV9 to TRBJ2-2; D is unclear. The CDR3 consists of 13 residues. Germline CDR1 and CDR2: SGDLS and YYNGEE. Trimming removed 0 bases from V and 8 bases from J, with 8 bases in between. The DNA for the CDR3 is TGTGCCAGCAGCGTAGCGGGTGATGGGGAGCTGTTTTTT. Amino acids: CASSVAGDGELFF.

The chain has TRBV7-2 and TRBJ2-6; TRBD1 matches at 9 bases. CDR3 length equals 18 residues. Trimming cost V 3 bases and J 0 bases; bases outside gene matches: 6. CDR1 SGHTA and CDR2 FQGNSA come from the germline V gene. The CDR3 reads CASSFPGQGISGANVLTF. Written as DNA, the CDR3 is TGTGCCAGCAGCTTTCCGGGACAGGGTATCTCTGGGGCCAACGTCCTGACTTTC.

The V call is TRBV7-9, the J call TRBJ2-1; 11 bases match TRBD2. This CDR3 has 14 amino acids. Germline loops: CDR1 SEHNR, CDR2 FQNEAQ (reference sequence). Trimming cost V 7 bases and J 4 bases; bases outside gene matches: 3. The CDR3 DNA sequence: TGTGCCAGCACCGGGACTAGCGGATACAATGAGCAGTTCTTC. Amino acids: CASTGTSGYNEQFF.

The chain has TRBV4-3 and TRBJ1-4; no reliable D call. CDR1 LGHNA and CDR2 YSLEER come from the germline V gene. Trimming took off 0 bases at V and 6 bases at J, with 8 bases between the two ends. The CDR3 has 14 amino acids. The CDR3 DNA reads as TGCGCCAGCAGCCAAGACAGGCTTGATGAAAAACTGTTTTTT. Its translation is CASSQDRLDEKLFF.

The J gene is TRBJ2-7, the V gene TRBV19; 7 bases align to TRBD1. Germline trimming cut 4 bases from V and 0 bases from J; bases unmatched to any gene: 9. The CDR3 runs to 16 residues. Germline V lookup: CDR1 LNHDA, CDR2 SQIVND (reference sequence). For the CDR3, the DNA is TGTGCCAGTAGTACGTTAACAGGGGCCGTCTCCTACGAGCAGTACTTC. Its translation is CASSTLTGAVSYEQYF.